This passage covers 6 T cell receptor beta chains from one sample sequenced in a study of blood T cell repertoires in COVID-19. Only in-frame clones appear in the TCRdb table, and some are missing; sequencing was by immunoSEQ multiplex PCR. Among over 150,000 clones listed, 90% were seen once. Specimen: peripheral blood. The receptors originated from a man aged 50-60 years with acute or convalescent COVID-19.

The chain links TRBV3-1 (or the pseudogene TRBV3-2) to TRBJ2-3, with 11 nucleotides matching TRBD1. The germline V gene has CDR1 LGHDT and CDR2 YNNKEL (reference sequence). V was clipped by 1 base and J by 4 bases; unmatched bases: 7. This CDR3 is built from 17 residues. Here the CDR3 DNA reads TGTGCCAGCAGCCAAGTATGGACAGGGGGCGTTGCAGATACGCAGTATTTT. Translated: CASSQVWTGGVADTQYF.

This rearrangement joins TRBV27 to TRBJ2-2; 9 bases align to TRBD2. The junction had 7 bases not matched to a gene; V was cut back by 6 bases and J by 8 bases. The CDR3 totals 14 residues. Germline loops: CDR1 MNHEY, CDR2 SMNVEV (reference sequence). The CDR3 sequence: CASRGLAGTGELFF. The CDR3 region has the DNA TGTGCCAGCAGAGGGCTAGCGGGGACGGGGGAGCTGTTTTTT.

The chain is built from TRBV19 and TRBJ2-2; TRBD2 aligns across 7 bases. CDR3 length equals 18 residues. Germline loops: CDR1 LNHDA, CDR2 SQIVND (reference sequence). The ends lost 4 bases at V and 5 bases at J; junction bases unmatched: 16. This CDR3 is CASSTPFRDAGVTGELFF. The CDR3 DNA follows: TGTGCCAGTAGTACCCCATTCAGGGACGCGGGAGTTACCGGGGAGCTGTTTTTT.

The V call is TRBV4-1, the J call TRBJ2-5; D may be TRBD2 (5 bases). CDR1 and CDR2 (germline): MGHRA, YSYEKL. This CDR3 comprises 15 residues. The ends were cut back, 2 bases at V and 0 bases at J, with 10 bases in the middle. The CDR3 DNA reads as TGCGCCAGCAGCCAACCGGACTCAGACCAAGAGACCCAGTACTTC. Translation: CASSQPDSDQETQYF.

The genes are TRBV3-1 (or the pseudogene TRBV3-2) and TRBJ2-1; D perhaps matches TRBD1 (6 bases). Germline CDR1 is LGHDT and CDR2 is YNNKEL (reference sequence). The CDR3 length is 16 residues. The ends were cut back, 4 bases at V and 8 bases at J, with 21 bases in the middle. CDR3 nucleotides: TGTGCCAGCAGCCCTTACAGGGTCGAGGCTTTAGATGAGCAGTTCTTC. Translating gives CASSPYRVEALDEQFF.

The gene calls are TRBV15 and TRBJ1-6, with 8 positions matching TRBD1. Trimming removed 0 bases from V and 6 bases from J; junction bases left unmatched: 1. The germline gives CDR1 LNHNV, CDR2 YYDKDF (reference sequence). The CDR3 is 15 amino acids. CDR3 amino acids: CATSRDQGANSPLHF. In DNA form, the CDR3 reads TGTGCCACCAGCAGAGATCAGGGGGCTAATTCACCCCTCCACTTT. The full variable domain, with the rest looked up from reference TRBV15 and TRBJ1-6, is DAMVIQNPRYQVTQFGKPVTLSCSQTLNHNVMYWYQQKSSQAPKLLFHYYDKDFNNEADTPDNFQSRRPNTSFCFLDIRSPGLGDTAMYLCATSRDQGANSPLHFGNGTRLTVT.